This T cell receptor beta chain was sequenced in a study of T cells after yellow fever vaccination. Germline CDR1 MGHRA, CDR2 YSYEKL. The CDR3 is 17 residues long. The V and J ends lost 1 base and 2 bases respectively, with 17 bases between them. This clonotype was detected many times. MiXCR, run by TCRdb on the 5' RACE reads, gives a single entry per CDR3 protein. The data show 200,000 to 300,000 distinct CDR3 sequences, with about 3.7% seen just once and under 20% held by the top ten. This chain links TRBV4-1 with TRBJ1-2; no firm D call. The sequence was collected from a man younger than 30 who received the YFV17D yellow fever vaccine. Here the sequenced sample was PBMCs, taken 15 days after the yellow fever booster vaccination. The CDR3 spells CASSQAAGGPWNYGYTF. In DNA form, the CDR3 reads TGCGCCAGCAGCCAAGCAGCGGGAGGACCTTGGAACTATGGCTACACCTTC.